Listed here is a single TCR beta chain. This clone was seen only once. Its antigen specificity is not known. No much larger clone exists at a distance of one base, and base qualities are not known. Whole blood was collected in K2EDTA tubes by collaborating institutions according to the institutions' own protocols. For TCRbeta analysis, collaborator samples were shipped as frozen whole blood, as isolated PBMCs, or as DNA extracted from either sample type. The CDR3 covers 14 residues, taking in both the cysteine and the phenylalanine. Just CDR3 DNA is preserved here, 42 bases in frame from base 1. The germline ends are 18 bases apart after V is trimmed by 6 bases and J by 6 bases. CDR1 and CDR2 (SGDLS, YYNGEE) derive from the germline V gene. TCRbeta CDR3 regions were amplified from genomic DNA using the immunoSEQ Assay, a bias-controlled multiplex PCR. Regarding the original processing steps: Within the assay, amplification of reference gene primers was used to estimate how many nucleated cells each sample contained. Sequence reads were collapsed and filtered to measure the absolute abundance of every unique TCRbeta CDR3 rearrangement. Productive Simpson clonality was computed per sample as the square root of Simpson's diversity index over productive rearrangements. TCRdb carries this immuneACCESS record with in-frame sequences only. Its versions omit some clonotypes, under half of them owing to an unresolved V gene in the studies checked, with the rest unexplained. That table supplies the V and J calls and clone size; D and trimming were determined from the DNA. In all, the sample holds roughly 110,000 clones, and over 55% of those were seen once. The ten largest make up less than 1% of the sample.

The sample is drawn from a study of blood T cell repertoires in COVID-19 (dated by TCRdb to between 2020 and 2021). Study-wide context: Samples from collaborators originated in the United States, Italy and Spain and spanned both the acute and convalescent phases of COVID-19. The material from the prospective study consisted of cDNA or gDNA derived from T cells, B-cell-depleted T cells, or PBMCs. Nearly every sample came with metadata listing a de-identified subject ID, COVID-19 status, age in years and sex. Samples were obtained from the ongoing ImmuneRACE study (first 160 participants) and from 1,254 subjects provided by 6 global collaborators. Deeply sampled blood TCRbeta repertoires from subjects exposed to, actively infected with, or recovered from COVID-19 were included in the dataset. Where available, HLA class I and class II types were taken from metadata supplied by the sample provider and were not determined by assay-based typing. The repertoires were made available in a free public database intended to serve as a resource for research on the immune response to SARS-CoV-2.

Broad study findings and their caveats: The quantity of clinical and demographic metadata differed by source and by participant and was supplied without curation.

The receptor's source is a human donor with acute or convalescent COVID-19. The donor label of this sample is uncertain. The sequenced sample consisted of peripheral blood. The V and J segments used are TRBV9 and TRBJ1-1; the D gene is possibly TRBD1, with 6 bases matching. The DNA sequence is as follows: TGTGCCAGCACCCCGGACAGCCTGCGGGCTGAAGCTTTCTTT. The translation is CASTPDSLRAEAFF.